This T cell receptor beta chain was documented in a study of blood T cell repertoires in COVID-19. V trimming: 5 bases; J trimming: 3 bases; junction bases outside the gene matches: 6. The CDR3 runs 15 residues. Germline CDR1 and CDR2: SGHTA and FQGNSA. Libraries were prepared by immunoSEQ multiplex PCR; TCRdb keeps only in-frame clonotypes and omits some of them. This table has about 380,000 clones, roughly four fifths appearing once. The V and J genes are TRBV7-2 and TRBJ1-2; 10 bases fit TRBD1. Sequenced sample: peripheral blood. This sequence originates from a human donor with acute or convalescent COVID-19. The donor label of this sample is uncertain. The CDR3 loop is CASSETGQGYYGYTF. CDR3 in DNA: TGTGCCAGCAGCGAAACGGGACAGGGGTACTATGGCTACACCTTC. The complete variable domain, with remaining parts taken from reference TRBV7-2 and TRBJ1-2, reads GAGVSQSPSNKVTEKGKDVELRCDPISGHTALYWYRQSLGQGLEFLIYFQGNSAPDKSGLPSDRFSAERTGGSVSTLTIQRTQQEDSAVYLCASSETGQGYYGYTFGSGTRLTVV.